The 28 T cell receptor beta chains listed next were all sequenced from one sample in a study of human T cells and chemical hapten exposure. TCRdb ran MiXCR on the RACE reads and lists one entry per CDR3 protein. This table holds under 300,000 distinct CDR3 sequences, 7.7% found once. Time point of the sample: pre-sensitization, week 0. Documented treatment: therapeutic diphenylcyclopropenone sensitization with weekly scalp DPC. The specimen comprised whole blood, sampled in connection with sensitization to the hapten diphenylcyclopropenone (DPC). The receptors stem from a man younger than 30 with alopecia areata. Some clones in this sample may be carry-over from other donors' samples.

V gene TRBV7-9 combines with J gene TRBJ2-1; the D call may be TRBD1 or TRBD2 (5 bases each). The CDR3 spans 15 residues. From germline, CDR1 is SEHNR and CDR2 FQNEAQ (reference sequence). Deletions cut 2 bases from V and 8 bases from J, with 16 bases between. The CDR3 is CASSLSGGRLDEQFF. The CDR3, as DNA: TGTGCCAGCAGCTTATCTGGGGGAAGGTTAGATGAGCAGTTCTTC.

This clonotype was seen a handful of times. The V and J genes are TRBV12-3 or TRBV12-4 and TRBJ2-1, with 9 bases matching TRBD1. CDR3 length equals 18 residues. Germline trimming cut 7 bases from V and 4 bases from J; bases unmatched to any gene: 17. The CDR3 DNA reads TGTGCCAGCACCGTTACAGGGGGCGCGGGGTCGGGTTACAATGAGCAGTTCTTC. As protein: CASTVTGGAGSGYNEQFF.

CDR3 protein: CASSFFGSQPQHF. The CDR3, as DNA: TGTGCCAGCAGTTTTTTCGGCAGCCAGCCCCAGCATTTT. The J gene is TRBJ1-5, the V gene TRBV12-3 or TRBV12-4; D gene uncertain. This CDR3 spans 13 amino acids. Deletions cut 3 bases from V and 7 bases from J, with 10 bases between.

This clonotype was counted a few times. The chain combines TRBV6-6 with TRBJ1-3; 8 positions match TRBD1. Losses at the gene ends were 7 bases for V and 4 bases for J; bases not matched to a gene: 6. The germline CDR1 and CDR2 sequences are MNHNY and SVGAGI (reference sequence). CDR3 length: 14 residues. Written as DNA, the CDR3 is TGTGCCAGCACCCAGGGGGCCGCCGGAAACACCATATATTTT. Translation: CASTQGAAGNTIYF.

The table lists this clonotype with a few counts. The chain combines TRBV6-2 or TRBV6-3 with TRBJ2-7, with D tentatively TRBD2 (5 bases). Per germline, CDR1 MNHEY and CDR2 SVGEGT. The CDR3 has 15 amino acids. Between the trimmed V and J ends, which lost 2 bases and 6 bases, there was a span of 17 bases. CDR3 residues: CASSYGSRGATEQYV. The CDR3 DNA reads TGTGCCAGCAGTTACGGCTCACGGGGTGCGACCGAGCAGTACGTC.

This clonotype was recorded a few times. This rearrangement joins TRBV27 to TRBJ1-6; TRBD1 matches 8 bases. The germline gives CDR1 MNHEY, CDR2 SMNVEV (reference sequence). The V and J ends lost 5 bases and 7 bases, in that order; junction bases with no gene match: 13. There are 17 residues in the CDR3. CDR3 DNA sequence: TGTGCCAGCAGTCCACGTCCCGGGACAGGTTTCAATTCACCCCTCCACTTT. Its protein product is CASSPRPGTGFNSPLHF.

The table lists this clonotype with a few counts. The chain uses TRBV4-3 and TRBJ2-1; 9 bases are shared with TRBD2. V shed 0 bases and J 7 bases; nucleotides not matched to a gene: 7. Germline loops: CDR1 LGHNA, CDR2 YSLEER. The CDR3 loop spans 16 amino acids. As DNA, the CDR3 is TGCGCCAGCAGCCAAGATCCCCGCGGGGGGGCGAATGAGCAGTTCTTC. It yields the protein CASSQDPRGGANEQFF.

The chain has TRBV5-1 and TRBJ1-2; D gene uncertain. Per germline, CDR1 SGHRS and CDR2 YFSETQ. This CDR3 comprises 13 residues. Trimming cost V 4 bases and J 4 bases, with 11 bases left between them. The DNA for the CDR3 is TGCGCCAGCAGCGAATACAGCGTCTATGGCTACACCTTC. This codes for CASSEYSVYGYTF.

This clonotype has a handful of counts. The chain links TRBV27 to TRBJ1-1; 7 bases are shared with TRBD1. The V gene's germline CDR1 is MNHEY and CDR2 SMNVEV (reference sequence). This CDR3 is built from 16 residues. Trimming cost V 2 bases and J 0 bases; bases outside gene matches: 6. The CDR3 DNA is TGTGCCAGCAGTTTAATGGGACAGTTCATGAACACTGAAGCTTTCTTT. This gives the protein CASSLMGQFMNTEAFF.

The chain joins TRBV7-2 to TRBJ1-2; D is ambiguous. Per the germline V gene, CDR1 is SGHTA and CDR2 is FQGNSA. V was shortened by 3 bases and J by 4 bases, with 12 bases between the two germline ends. The CDR3 has 14 residues. The CDR3: CASSFSRSVYGYTF. The CDR3 nucleotides read TGTGCCAGCAGCTTTTCCCGGTCGGTCTATGGCTACACCTTC.

The table lists this clonotype with a few counts. The chain has TRBV5-1 and TRBJ1-2; D is possibly TRBD1 (5 bases). V was clipped by 2 bases and J by 0 bases, with 11 bases between them. The CDR3 is 15 residues long. Germline V gene lookup returns CDR1 SGHRS and CDR2 YFSETQ. CDR3 DNA sequence: TGCGCCAGCAGCTTTCAAGGACATCCTAACTATGGCTACACCTTC. Translated, it gives CASSFQGHPNYGYTF.

V usage is TRBV6-2 or TRBV6-3 and J usage is TRBJ2-1; 7 positions match TRBD1. Unmatched junction bases numbered 2, after V lost 5 bases and J lost 4 bases. CDR1 and CDR2 from the germline V gene are MNHEY and SVGEGT. The CDR3 extends over 13 amino acids. The CDR3 DNA reads as TGTGCCAGCAGTGGGGACAGTTACAATGAGCAGTTCTTC. It codes for CASSGDSYNEQFF.

This clonotype was counted a few times. The V gene is TRBV4-1, the J gene TRBJ2-5, with 9 bases identical to TRBD2. The CDR3 runs to 15 residues. Germline V gene lookup returns CDR1 MGHRA and CDR2 YSYEKL. Unmatched junction bases numbered 6, after V lost 2 bases and J lost 5 bases. CDR3 DNA: TGCGCCAGCAGCCAAAGTACTAGCGGGTGGGAGACCCAGTACTTC. It yields the protein CASSQSTSGWETQYF.

V usage is TRBV3-1 and J usage is TRBJ2-5; D uncertain. The CDR3 totals 12 residues. Trimming removed 4 bases at V and 4 bases at J, with 7 bases between. Germline assignment: CDR1 LGHDT and CDR2 YNNKEL (reference sequence). For the CDR3, the DNA is TGTGCCAGCAGCCTCAACCCAGAGACCCAGTACTTC. It yields the protein CASSLNPETQYF.

The J gene is TRBJ2-5, the V gene TRBV6-2 or TRBV6-3; perhaps TRBD1 as D (7 bases). The V end was cut by 6 bases, the J end by 4 bases, with 15 bases between. From germline, CDR1 is MNHEY and CDR2 SVGEGT. This CDR3 spans 14 amino acids. CDR3 loop: CASSFNRGGETQYF. In DNA form, the CDR3 reads TGTGCCAGCAGCTTTAACAGGGGAGGAGAGACCCAGTACTTC.

This chain uses TRBV20-1 with TRBJ2-5; D tentatively fits TRBD1 or TRBD2 (5 bases each). This CDR3 spans 15 amino acids. Trimming took 0 bases from V and 4 from J, leaving 15 bases between them. Germline V CDR1 and CDR2: DFQATT, SNEGSKA (reference sequence). CDR3 sequence: CSARDQSLGVETQYF. DNA of the CDR3: TGCAGTGCTAGAGACCAGAGTTTGGGGGTAGAGACCCAGTACTTC.

The genes are TRBV3-1 and TRBJ2-1, with no clear D. Germline CDR1 is LGHDT and CDR2 is YNNKEL (reference sequence). The CDR3 runs 14 residues. Trimming shortened V by 0 bases and J by 9 bases, and 12 bases separated the two germline ends. The CDR3 reads CASSQDAAWREQFF. The CDR3 nucleotides are TGTGCCAGCAGCCAAGATGCCGCCTGGCGTGAGCAGTTCTTC.

The genes are TRBV2 and TRBJ2-7, with 10 nucleotides matching TRBD1. V lost 1 base to trimming and J lost 3 bases; unmatched junction nucleotides: 9. This CDR3 is 17 amino acids long. CDR1 and CDR2 (germline): SNHLY, FYNNEI. This chain's CDR3 is CASSEDRDRGMIYEQYV. As DNA, the CDR3 is TGTGCCAGCAGTGAAGACCGGGACAGGGGTATGATCTACGAGCAGTACGTC.

The chain recombines TRBV6-6 with TRBJ2-3, with 11 bases identical to TRBD2. The CDR3 spans 15 residues. The germline V gene has CDR1 MNHNY and CDR2 SVGAGI (reference sequence). With V trimmed by 10 bases and J by 1 base, 7 bases remained unmatched. The CDR3 nucleotides are TGTGCCACCCAGACTAGCGGGGAACGCACAGATACGCAGTATTTT. Protein: CATQTSGERTDTQYF.

V is TRBV6-5 and J is TRBJ1-6; D ambiguous. CDR1 is MNHEY and CDR2 is SVGAGI in the germline V gene. The CDR3 is made up of 18 amino acids. Trimming stripped 0 bases from V and 0 bases from J, with 12 bases between. CDR3 sequence: CASSYSIAGSSYNSPLHF. CDR3 sequence (DNA): TGTGCCAGCAGTTACTCGATAGCGGGAAGCTCCTATAATTCACCCCTCCACTTT.

This clonotype has more than one count but fewer than ten. The chain joins TRBV5-5 to TRBJ2-3; D may be TRBD1 or TRBD2 (5 bases each). From germline, CDR1 is SGHKS and CDR2 YYEKEE (reference sequence). V dropped 3 bases and J dropped 5 bases, with 22 bases sitting between them. The CDR3 loop spans 17 amino acids. In DNA form, the CDR3 reads TGTGCCAGCAGCTGGGGGACGGACCGATTAGCTTTAGATACGCAGTATTTT. It codes for CASSWGTDRLALDTQYF.

The table lists this clonotype with a few counts. The chain couples TRBV7-2 to TRBJ1-4; possible D gene TRBD1, 6 bases. The CDR3 contains 14 residues. The ends were cut back, 4 bases at V and 6 bases at J, with 12 bases in the middle. Germline loops: CDR1 SGHTA, CDR2 FQGNSA. The CDR3 nucleotides read TGTGCCAGCAGCTCAGGGGTTTGGGATGAAAAACTGTTTTTT. Amino acid sequence: CASSSGVWDEKLFF.

The rearrangement links TRBV20-1 to TRBJ2-1; 10 nucleotides line up with TRBD2. Losses at the gene ends were 0 bases for V and 8 bases for J; bases not matched to a gene: 13. The CDR3 has 17 amino acids. Germline CDR1 reads DFQATT; CDR2 reads SNEGSKA (reference sequence). CDR3 amino acids: CSARDPQGSGGAHEQFF. The DNA for the CDR3 is TGCAGTGCTAGAGACCCCCAGGGGAGCGGGGGGGCACATGAGCAGTTCTTC.

This clonotype was counted only a few times. This sequence joins TRBV29-1 and TRBJ1-2; D may be TRBD1 (5 bases). CDR3 length: 12 amino acids. Germline values: CDR1 SQVTM, CDR2 ANQGSEA. Between the trimmed V and J ends, which lost 3 bases and 6 bases, there was a span of 11 bases. The CDR3 loop is CSVDGGGNGYTF. CDR3 bases: TGCAGCGTTGATGGGGGAGGTAATGGCTACACCTTC.

This chain uses TRBV12-3 or TRBV12-4 with TRBJ2-2, with D unresolved. The CDR3 has 14 residues. The germline V and J ends were trimmed by 8 bases and 6 bases, with 16 bases remaining between them. In DNA form, the CDR3 reads TGTGCCAGCCGAACCCTCTACGTCGCCGGGGAGCTGTTTTTT. This codes for CASRTLYVAGELFF.

The chain carries TRBV6-5 and TRBJ1-4; possible D gene TRBD1, 5 bases. CDR1 and CDR2 from the germline V gene are MNHEY and SVGAGI. V lost 5 bases and J 8 bases, leaving 18 bases between the germline ends. The CDR3 has 15 amino acids. The CDR3 region has the DNA TGTGCCAGCAGTCCCGTAGGGGCAATCTCGGAAAAACTGTTTTTT. As protein: CASSPVGAISEKLFF.

This chain connects TRBV20-1 to TRBJ2-3, with D possibly being TRBD1 (5 bases). Germline V gives CDR1 DFQATT, CDR2 SNEGSKA (reference sequence). The length of the CDR3 is 18 residues. The V end was cut by 2 bases, the J end by 0 bases, with 21 bases between. CDR3 loop: CSARPAFRQLSSTDTQYF. CDR3 nucleotide sequence: TGCAGTGCTAGACCGGCCTTTAGACAGCTTTCTAGCACAGATACGCAGTATTTT.

This clonotype turned up a few times. V is TRBV7-2 and J is TRBJ2-6; the D is unclear. Deletions cut 2 bases from V and 0 bases from J, with 5 bases between. This CDR3 has 15 amino acids. Germline V lookup: CDR1 SGHTA, CDR2 FQGNSA. CDR3 bases: TGTGCCAGCAGCTTACAACGCTCTGGGGCCAACGTCCTGACTTTC. The encoded protein is CASSLQRSGANVLTF.